This entry lists 18 T cell receptor beta chains sequenced from one sample in a study of T cells in Graves' hyperthyroidism and ophthalmopathy. RNA transcripts provided the source from which TCR beta CDR3 regions were amplified. A first-round RT-PCR of the TCR CDR3 used the HTBI primer set. TCRdb re-analysed the multiplex PCR reads in MiXCR, keeping a single row per CDR3 protein. The profile shows about 700,000 distinct CDR3 sequences, less than 15% of them singletons. Sequencing was carried out using blood. The source is a woman between 18 and 29 years old with Graves' hyperthyroidism.

The chain joins TRBV20-1 to TRBJ1-5; the D gene is possibly TRBD1 (5 bases). Germline CDR1 DFQATT, CDR2 SNEGSKA (reference sequence). The CDR3 loop spans 14 amino acids. Trimming left V 1 base short and J 0 bases short, with 7 bases between. CDR3 amino acids: CSARVGTSNQPQHF. For the CDR3, the DNA is TGCAGTGCTAGAGTGGGGACTAGCAATCAGCCCCAGCATTTT.

There are many counts of this clonotype. J is TRBJ1-5 and V is TRBV18; D possibly corresponds to TRBD1 (5 bases). Germline assignment: CDR1 KGHSH and CDR2 LQKENI. The germline V and J ends were trimmed by 2 bases and 3 bases, with 11 bases remaining between them. This CDR3 is 15 amino acids long. The CDR3 region has the DNA TGTGCCAGCTCACCATCGGCAGGGATCAATCAGCCCCAGCATTTT. This sequence encodes CASSPSAGINQPQHF.

Ten or more counts support this clonotype. V is TRBV7-9 and J is TRBJ2-1; no definite D call. Trimming took 4 bases from V and 3 from J, leaving 10 bases between them. CDR3 length equals 14 residues. Germline lookup yields CDR1 SEHNR and CDR2 FQNEAQ (reference sequence). As DNA, the CDR3 is TGTGCCAGCAGCTCTAGTGAGAACTACAATGAGCAGTTCTTC. Its translation: CASSSSENYNEQFF.

This clonotype was counted many times. The CDR3 sequence is CASSLRPGTREHEQYF. CDR3 bases: TGTGCCAGCAGCCTCCGGCCCGGGACTAGGGAACACGAGCAGTACTTC. The rearrangement uses TRBV7-3 and TRBJ2-7; TRBD2 agrees at 8 bases. The CDR3 has 16 amino acids. Trimming cost V 5 bases and J 5 bases; bases outside gene matches: 14. Germline V gene data show CDR1 as SGHTA and CDR2 as FQGTGA. The variable domain in full, completed from reference TRBV7-3 and TRBJ2-7, reads GAGVSQTPSNKVTEKGKYVELRCDPISGHTALYWYRQSLGQGPEFLIYFQGTGAADDSGLPNDRFFAVRPEGSVSTLKIQRTERGDSAVYLCASSLRPGTREHEQYFGPGTRLTVT.

A remark on this clonotype: With a much larger clone just one base away, this may be a read error. In DNA form, the CDR3 reads TGTGCCAGCACCCTGGTCGGAGAAGGGCGCTACGAGCAGCACTTC. This codes for CASTLVGEGRYEQHF. The V gene is TRBV12-3 or TRBV12-4, the J gene TRBJ2-7; no definite D call. This CDR3 is built from 15 residues.

V and J are TRBV6-9 and TRBJ2-4; TRBD2 aligns across 9 bases. This CDR3 spans 16 amino acids. J lost 0 bases, V lost 4 bases, and 4 bases had no gene match. Germline V gives CDR1 MNHGY, CDR2 SVAAGI. The DNA for the CDR3 is TGTGCCAGCAGTTCTGCGGGGGGGTTAGCCAAAAACATTCAGTACTTC. It yields the protein CASSSAGGLAKNIQYF.

This clonotype has more than one count but fewer than ten. The CDR3 bases are TGTGCCAGCAGCGTAGGCCTTGGGACCGCGTCCTACGAGCAGTACTTC. It codes for CASSVGLGTASYEQYF. The rearrangement links TRBV9 to TRBJ2-7, with D perhaps matching TRBD1 or TRBD2 (5 bases each). The germline V gene encodes CDR1 SGDLS and CDR2 YYNGEE. Trimming pared 0 bases from V and 1 base from J, leaving 14 bases between. CDR3 size: 16 residues.

The V call is TRBV20-1, the J call TRBJ1-2; D ambiguous. Trimming left V 6 bases short and J 5 bases short, with 10 bases between. The CDR3 loop spans 11 amino acids. The V gene's germline CDR1 is DFQATT and CDR2 SNEGSKA (reference sequence). CDR3 coding DNA: TGCAGTGCCCGGTTGGGGTATGGCTACACCTTC. Its translation is CSARLGYGYTF.

The CDR3 is CASSPLRADTQYF. The CDR3 DNA reads TGTGCCAGCAGCCCCCTCAGAGCAGATACGCAGTATTTT. The genes are TRBV7-9 and TRBJ2-3; D is ambiguous. Per the germline V gene, CDR1 is SEHNR and CDR2 is FQNEAQ (reference sequence). Between the trimmed V and J ends, which lost 5 bases and 4 bases, there was a span of 10 bases. This CDR3 is built from 13 residues.

The chain joins TRBV6-1 to TRBJ1-5; D might be TRBD1 (6 bases). This CDR3 is 14 amino acids long. From germline, CDR1 is MNHNS and CDR2 SASEGT. Trimming stripped 6 bases from V and 1 base from J, with 10 bases between. CDR3 protein: CASSHDRSNQPQHF. CDR3 DNA: TGTGCCAGCAGCCACGACAGGAGCAATCAGCCCCAGCATTTT.

This clonotype was picked up many times. The V gene is TRBV9, the J gene TRBJ1-1, with D possibly TRBD1 on 5 matching bases. The CDR3 extends over 14 amino acids. V was shortened by 2 bases and J by 5 bases, with 13 bases between the two germline ends. The germline V gene has CDR1 SGDLS and CDR2 YYNGEE. The CDR3: CASSVDGAGTEAFF. DNA for the CDR3: TGTGCCAGCAGCGTGGATGGGGCGGGGACTGAAGCTTTCTTT.

In its sample, this clonotype was seen many times. The chain combines TRBV4-1 with TRBJ2-7, with D perhaps TRBD1 or TRBD2 (5 bases each). This CDR3 region has 16 residues. CDR1 and CDR2 from the germline V gene are MGHRA and YSYEKL. Trimming removed 1 base at V and 3 bases at J, with 16 bases between. The CDR3 nucleotides read TGCGCCAGCAGCCAAGTCGGGGCCTCGTCGCACTACGAGCAGTACTTC. Protein product: CASSQVGASSHYEQYF.

This clonotype has just one count. This may stem from a read error, because a much larger clone lies one nucleotide away. The V and J genes are TRBV7-2 and TRBJ2-3; maybe TRBD2 (5 bases). CDR3 size: 12 residues. CDR1 and CDR2 from the germline V gene are SGHTA and FQGNSA. The germline V and J ends were trimmed by 11 bases and 11 bases, with 20 bases remaining between them. In nucleotides, the CDR3 is TGTGCCGGCGCCCCACCCGGGAACAGGCAGTATTTT. It is translated as CAGAPPGNRQYF.

This clonotype showed up just a few times. This chain connects TRBV12-3 or TRBV12-4 to TRBJ1-2; D uncertain. This CDR3 is 13 amino acids long. V lost 7 bases to trimming and J lost 8 bases, with 17 bases between them. The CDR3 is CASTPPDRGGYTF. CDR3 sequence (DNA): TGTGCCAGCACTCCTCCCGACCGCGGGGGCTACACCTTC.

Ten or more counts support this clonotype. The rearrangement joins TRBV11-2 to TRBJ2-3, with 9 bases aligning to TRBD2. Germline V CDR1 and CDR2: SGHAT, FQNNGV. The CDR3 totals 17 residues. V was clipped by 3 bases and J by 4 bases; unmatched bases: 11. The CDR3 bases are TGTGCCAGCAGCTTCGCCTTAGCGGGAGCGGGCCCAGATACGCAGTATTTT. Protein product: CASSFALAGAGPDTQYF.

This clonotype was seen more than once but under ten times. This chain uses TRBV7-3 with TRBJ2-3; TRBD2 aligns across 13 bases. Germline V gene data show CDR1 as SGHTA and CDR2 as FQGTGA. Trimming cost V 4 bases and J 3 bases; bases outside gene matches: 16. CDR3 length: 20 amino acids. The CDR3 reads CASSSRTSGSAGTGTDTQYF. CDR3 sequence (DNA): TGTGCCAGCAGCTCGCGGACTAGCGGGAGTGCGGGGACAGGAACAGATACGCAGTATTTT.

This clonotype was observed a few times. The V and J genes are TRBV6-1 and TRBJ2-5; 9 bases align to TRBD2. Germline assignment: CDR1 MNHNS and CDR2 SASEGT. This CDR3 is 15 amino acids long. With V trimmed by 6 bases and J by 3 bases, 8 bases remained unmatched. CDR3: CASRAGTSLKETQYF. CDR3 DNA: TGTGCCAGCAGAGCCGGGACTAGCCTGAAAGAGACCCAGTACTTC.

This clonotype was seen at least ten times. The rearrangement joins TRBV18 to TRBJ1-5; 7 bases agree with TRBD1. CDR1 is KGHSH and CDR2 is LQKENI in the germline V gene. CDR3 size: 14 residues. V dropped 3 bases and J dropped 6; count of bases not matched to a gene: 5. The CDR3 region has the DNA TGTGCCAGCTCACCTTCGAGGACAGGTCAGCCCCAGCATTTT. Translating gives CASSPSRTGQPQHF.